Following are 14 T cell receptor beta chains from one sample sequenced in a study of T cell responses to AZD1222 COVID-19 vaccine. Profiling relied on immunoSEQ multiplex PCR, and the TCRdb table lists in-frame clones only, not all of them. The data show some 130,000 clones, just over 90% seen once. The specimen was peripheral blood, collected 28 days after the second AZD1222 dose. The receptors stem from an adult who received the AZD1222 COVID-19 vaccine.

The CDR3 sequence: CASSEGAGNTIYF. The DNA for the CDR3 is TGTGCCAGCAGTGAGGGGGCTGGAAACACCATATATTTT. V usage is TRBV28 and J usage is TRBJ1-3; possibly TRBD1 for D (6 bases). Trimming removed 5 bases from V and 2 bases from J, with 7 bases in between. CDR1 and CDR2 from the germline V gene are MDHEN and SYDVKM. The CDR3 has 13 amino acids. Variable domain in full (rest from reference TRBV28 and TRBJ1-3): DVKVTQSSRYLVKRTGEKVFLECVQDMDHENMFWYRQDPGLGLRLIYFSYDVKMKEKGDIPEGYSVSREKKERFSLILESASTNQTSMYLCASSEGAGNTIYFGEGSWLTVV.

The V call is TRBV6-5, the J call TRBJ2-7; 7 bases line up with TRBD1. The CDR3 consists of 14 residues. V shed 4 bases, J shed 7 bases, and the junction held 10 bases outside the gene matches. Germline values: CDR1 MNHEY, CDR2 SVGAGI. CDR3 sequence (DNA): TGTGCCAGCAGTTGGGACAGTGGGGTGGGGGAGCAGTACTTC. This gives the protein CASSWDSGVGEQYF.

The gene calls are TRBV19 and TRBJ1-2; D gene uncertain. Deletions cut 3 bases from V and 3 bases from J, with 11 bases between. The CDR3 is made up of 14 amino acids. CDR1 and CDR2 (germline): LNHDA, SQIVND (reference sequence). CDR3 coding DNA: TGTGCCAGTAGTATTAAAGGTTTATACTATGGCTACACCTTC. As protein: CASSIKGLYYGYTF.

The V call is TRBV27, the J call TRBJ2-1; TRBD1 is a possible D gene (5 bases). Germline assignment: CDR1 MNHEY and CDR2 SMNVEV (reference sequence). With 3 bases removed from V and 2 bases from J, the gap between germline ends came to 11 bases. This CDR3 is 15 amino acids long. The CDR3 sequence: CASSLGQPPYNEQFF. The CDR3 nucleotides read TGTGCCAGCAGTTTGGGGCAGCCTCCCTACAATGAGCAGTTCTTC.

This clone is a singleton in its sample. This chain uses TRBV5-1 with TRBJ2-2; 8 bases are a match to TRBD1. The CDR3 is 17 residues long. Germline V CDR1 and CDR2: SGHRS, YFSETQ. V gave up 1 base and J gave up 5 bases; unmatched junction bases: 10. DNA for the CDR3: TGCGCCAGCAGCTTGAGATACGGACAGGGTGAGACCGGGGAGCTGTTTTTT. It codes for CASSLRYGQGETGELFF.

The J gene is TRBJ1-2, the V gene TRBV28; TRBD1 agrees at 9 bases. V trimming: 7 bases; J trimming: 3 bases; junction bases outside the gene matches: 6. Germline CDR1 reads MDHEN; CDR2 reads SYDVKM. This CDR3 spans 14 amino acids. The CDR3 spells CASTLTGGHYGYTF. CDR3 coding DNA: TGTGCCAGCACCCTGACAGGGGGGCACTATGGCTACACCTTC.

The CDR3 is CASSLQDTGDLPQHF. Here the CDR3 DNA reads TGTGCCAGCAGCTTACAGGACACCGGAGATTTACCCCAGCATTTT. The V gene is TRBV7-9, the J gene TRBJ1-5; weak D call: TRBD1 (5 bases). The CDR3 runs to 15 residues. The V gene's germline CDR1 is SEHNR and CDR2 FQNEAQ (reference sequence). V lost 2 bases, J lost 10 bases, and 18 bases lay in between.

This chain uses TRBV11-2 with TRBJ1-1, with a possible D match to TRBD1 (5 bases). This CDR3 is built from 13 residues. In germline, CDR1 is SGHAT, CDR2 FQNNGV. V shed 0 bases and J shed 3 bases, with 5 bases lying between them. The DNA of the CDR3 is TGTGCCAGCAGCTTAGAGACAGACACTGAAGCTTTCTTT. Its protein product is CASSLETDTEAFF.

The chain employs TRBV7-9 and TRBJ1-1; D is unclear. The germline V gene has CDR1 SEHNR and CDR2 FQNEAQ (reference sequence). The CDR3 has 15 amino acids. Trimming pared 2 bases from V and 0 bases from J, leaving 10 bases between. The DNA of the CDR3 is TGTGCCAGCAGCTTATTAACGGCAATGAACACTGAAGCTTTCTTT. This codes for CASSLLTAMNTEAFF.

This clone was seen only once. V and J are TRBV5-8 and TRBJ2-1; perhaps TRBD2 as D (5 bases). CDR3 length: 15 residues. Germline lookup yields CDR1 SGHTS and CDR2 YDEGEE. The germline V and J ends were trimmed by 4 bases and 0 bases, with 11 bases remaining between them. For the CDR3, the DNA is TGTGCCAGCAGCCGACTACTGAGCTCCTACAATGAGCAGTTCTTC. Residues: CASSRLLSSYNEQFF.

The V gene is TRBV5-4, the J gene TRBJ1-5, with unresolved D. Germline V CDR1 and CDR2: SGHNT, YYREEE (reference sequence). V was shortened by 1 base and J by 7 bases, with 12 bases between the two germline ends. The CDR3 is made up of 14 amino acids. The CDR3 sequence: CASSLYGFGQPQHF. CDR3 coding DNA: TGTGCCAGCAGCTTGTATGGATTTGGGCAGCCCCAGCATTTT.

The chain links TRBV5-1 to TRBJ1-5, with D unresolved. Trimming shortened V by 4 bases and J by 5 bases, and 10 bases separated the two germline ends. The CDR3 covers 13 residues. The V gene's germline CDR1 is SGHRS and CDR2 YFSETQ. The DNA of the CDR3 is TGCGCCAGCAGCGCCGAAAGTGATCAGCCCCAGCATTTT. Translated: CASSAESDQPQHF.

This chain uses TRBV6-6 with TRBJ1-2, with unresolved D. The CDR3 extends over 12 amino acids. With 6 bases removed from V and 8 bases from J, the gap between germline ends came to 13 bases. Looked up from germline, CDR1 is MNHNY and CDR2 is SVGAGI (reference sequence). The CDR3 spells CASSPDSRGYTF. The CDR3 nucleotides are TGTGCCAGCAGCCCCGACTCCCGCGGCTACACCTTC.

The rearrangement links TRBV7-9 to TRBJ2-1, with D unclear. The CDR3 loop spans 15 amino acids. Germline CDR1 SEHNR, CDR2 FQNEAQ (reference sequence). V lost 3 bases and J lost 1, with 10 bases in between. The CDR3 loop reads CASSFTSSSYNEQFF. DNA for the CDR3: TGTGCCAGCAGCTTTACGTCGTCATCCTACAATGAGCAGTTCTTC.